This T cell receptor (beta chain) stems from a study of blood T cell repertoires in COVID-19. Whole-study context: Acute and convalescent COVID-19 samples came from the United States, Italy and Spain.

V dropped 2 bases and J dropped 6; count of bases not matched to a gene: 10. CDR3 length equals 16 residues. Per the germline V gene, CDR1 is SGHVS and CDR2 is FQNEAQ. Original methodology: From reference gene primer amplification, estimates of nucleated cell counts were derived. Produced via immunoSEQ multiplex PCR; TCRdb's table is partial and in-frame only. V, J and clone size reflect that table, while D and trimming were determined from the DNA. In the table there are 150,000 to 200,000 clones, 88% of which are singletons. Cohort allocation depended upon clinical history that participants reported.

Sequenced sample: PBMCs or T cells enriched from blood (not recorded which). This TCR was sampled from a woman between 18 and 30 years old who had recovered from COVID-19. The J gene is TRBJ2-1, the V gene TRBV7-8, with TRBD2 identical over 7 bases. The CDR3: CASSLLGLADINEQFF. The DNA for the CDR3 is TGTGCCAGCAGCTTATTAGGGCTAGCGGATATCAATGAGCAGTTCTTC.